This entry is about one TCR beta chain. This sample was taken from a study of control samples from healthy donors and cancer patients. V dropped 4 bases and J dropped 0 bases, with 15 bases sitting between them. CDR3 length: 16 amino acids. From germline, CDR1 is KGHSH and CDR2 LQKENI. This table comes from immunoSEQ multiplex PCR, and its TCRdb copy is limited to in-frame clones, with some not included. Of about 49,000 clones detected, just over 85% appear once; the ten largest clones hold 2.8%. Input material: PBMCs. The TCR originated in a woman aged 50 to 65 with lung cancer. The rearrangement joins TRBV18 to TRBJ1-2; a possible D gene is TRBD1 (6 bases). The DNA for the CDR3 is TGTGCCAGCTCACAAACCGGGACACGGACTAACTATGGCTACACCTTC. Translation gives CASSQTGTRTNYGYTF. The whole variable domain, filled in from reference TRBV18 and TRBJ1-2, reads NAGVMQNPRHLVRRRGQEARLRCSPMKGHSHVYWYRQLPEEGLKFMVYLQKENIIDESGMPKERFSAEFPKEGPSILRIQQVVRGDSAAYFCASSQTGTRTNYGYTFGSGTRLTVV.